This T cell receptor (beta chain) was found in a study of blood T cell repertoires in COVID-19. As for the study in general: Samples came from the United States, Italy and Spain, spanning acute and convalescent COVID-19.

Per the original methods: Amplified reference gene primers provided the basis for estimating nucleated cell counts. Profiled with immunoSEQ multiplex PCR; TCRdb holds only in-frame clones, not every one. That table supplies the V and J calls and clone size; D and trimming were determined from the DNA. The data show more than 50,000 clones, about nine tenths seen once. The V end was cut by 6 bases, the J end by 8 bases, with 13 bases between. This CDR3 is 12 amino acids long. The J gene is TRBJ1-1, the V gene TRBV12-3 or TRBV12-4; TRBD1 is a possible D gene (5 bases). The sequenced sample was peripheral blood. This TCR was sampled from a woman in her thirties or forties with active COVID-19. This CDR3 reads CASRGPNREAFF. The CDR3 DNA sequence: TGTGCCAGCAGGGGGCCCAACAGGGAAGCTTTCTTT.